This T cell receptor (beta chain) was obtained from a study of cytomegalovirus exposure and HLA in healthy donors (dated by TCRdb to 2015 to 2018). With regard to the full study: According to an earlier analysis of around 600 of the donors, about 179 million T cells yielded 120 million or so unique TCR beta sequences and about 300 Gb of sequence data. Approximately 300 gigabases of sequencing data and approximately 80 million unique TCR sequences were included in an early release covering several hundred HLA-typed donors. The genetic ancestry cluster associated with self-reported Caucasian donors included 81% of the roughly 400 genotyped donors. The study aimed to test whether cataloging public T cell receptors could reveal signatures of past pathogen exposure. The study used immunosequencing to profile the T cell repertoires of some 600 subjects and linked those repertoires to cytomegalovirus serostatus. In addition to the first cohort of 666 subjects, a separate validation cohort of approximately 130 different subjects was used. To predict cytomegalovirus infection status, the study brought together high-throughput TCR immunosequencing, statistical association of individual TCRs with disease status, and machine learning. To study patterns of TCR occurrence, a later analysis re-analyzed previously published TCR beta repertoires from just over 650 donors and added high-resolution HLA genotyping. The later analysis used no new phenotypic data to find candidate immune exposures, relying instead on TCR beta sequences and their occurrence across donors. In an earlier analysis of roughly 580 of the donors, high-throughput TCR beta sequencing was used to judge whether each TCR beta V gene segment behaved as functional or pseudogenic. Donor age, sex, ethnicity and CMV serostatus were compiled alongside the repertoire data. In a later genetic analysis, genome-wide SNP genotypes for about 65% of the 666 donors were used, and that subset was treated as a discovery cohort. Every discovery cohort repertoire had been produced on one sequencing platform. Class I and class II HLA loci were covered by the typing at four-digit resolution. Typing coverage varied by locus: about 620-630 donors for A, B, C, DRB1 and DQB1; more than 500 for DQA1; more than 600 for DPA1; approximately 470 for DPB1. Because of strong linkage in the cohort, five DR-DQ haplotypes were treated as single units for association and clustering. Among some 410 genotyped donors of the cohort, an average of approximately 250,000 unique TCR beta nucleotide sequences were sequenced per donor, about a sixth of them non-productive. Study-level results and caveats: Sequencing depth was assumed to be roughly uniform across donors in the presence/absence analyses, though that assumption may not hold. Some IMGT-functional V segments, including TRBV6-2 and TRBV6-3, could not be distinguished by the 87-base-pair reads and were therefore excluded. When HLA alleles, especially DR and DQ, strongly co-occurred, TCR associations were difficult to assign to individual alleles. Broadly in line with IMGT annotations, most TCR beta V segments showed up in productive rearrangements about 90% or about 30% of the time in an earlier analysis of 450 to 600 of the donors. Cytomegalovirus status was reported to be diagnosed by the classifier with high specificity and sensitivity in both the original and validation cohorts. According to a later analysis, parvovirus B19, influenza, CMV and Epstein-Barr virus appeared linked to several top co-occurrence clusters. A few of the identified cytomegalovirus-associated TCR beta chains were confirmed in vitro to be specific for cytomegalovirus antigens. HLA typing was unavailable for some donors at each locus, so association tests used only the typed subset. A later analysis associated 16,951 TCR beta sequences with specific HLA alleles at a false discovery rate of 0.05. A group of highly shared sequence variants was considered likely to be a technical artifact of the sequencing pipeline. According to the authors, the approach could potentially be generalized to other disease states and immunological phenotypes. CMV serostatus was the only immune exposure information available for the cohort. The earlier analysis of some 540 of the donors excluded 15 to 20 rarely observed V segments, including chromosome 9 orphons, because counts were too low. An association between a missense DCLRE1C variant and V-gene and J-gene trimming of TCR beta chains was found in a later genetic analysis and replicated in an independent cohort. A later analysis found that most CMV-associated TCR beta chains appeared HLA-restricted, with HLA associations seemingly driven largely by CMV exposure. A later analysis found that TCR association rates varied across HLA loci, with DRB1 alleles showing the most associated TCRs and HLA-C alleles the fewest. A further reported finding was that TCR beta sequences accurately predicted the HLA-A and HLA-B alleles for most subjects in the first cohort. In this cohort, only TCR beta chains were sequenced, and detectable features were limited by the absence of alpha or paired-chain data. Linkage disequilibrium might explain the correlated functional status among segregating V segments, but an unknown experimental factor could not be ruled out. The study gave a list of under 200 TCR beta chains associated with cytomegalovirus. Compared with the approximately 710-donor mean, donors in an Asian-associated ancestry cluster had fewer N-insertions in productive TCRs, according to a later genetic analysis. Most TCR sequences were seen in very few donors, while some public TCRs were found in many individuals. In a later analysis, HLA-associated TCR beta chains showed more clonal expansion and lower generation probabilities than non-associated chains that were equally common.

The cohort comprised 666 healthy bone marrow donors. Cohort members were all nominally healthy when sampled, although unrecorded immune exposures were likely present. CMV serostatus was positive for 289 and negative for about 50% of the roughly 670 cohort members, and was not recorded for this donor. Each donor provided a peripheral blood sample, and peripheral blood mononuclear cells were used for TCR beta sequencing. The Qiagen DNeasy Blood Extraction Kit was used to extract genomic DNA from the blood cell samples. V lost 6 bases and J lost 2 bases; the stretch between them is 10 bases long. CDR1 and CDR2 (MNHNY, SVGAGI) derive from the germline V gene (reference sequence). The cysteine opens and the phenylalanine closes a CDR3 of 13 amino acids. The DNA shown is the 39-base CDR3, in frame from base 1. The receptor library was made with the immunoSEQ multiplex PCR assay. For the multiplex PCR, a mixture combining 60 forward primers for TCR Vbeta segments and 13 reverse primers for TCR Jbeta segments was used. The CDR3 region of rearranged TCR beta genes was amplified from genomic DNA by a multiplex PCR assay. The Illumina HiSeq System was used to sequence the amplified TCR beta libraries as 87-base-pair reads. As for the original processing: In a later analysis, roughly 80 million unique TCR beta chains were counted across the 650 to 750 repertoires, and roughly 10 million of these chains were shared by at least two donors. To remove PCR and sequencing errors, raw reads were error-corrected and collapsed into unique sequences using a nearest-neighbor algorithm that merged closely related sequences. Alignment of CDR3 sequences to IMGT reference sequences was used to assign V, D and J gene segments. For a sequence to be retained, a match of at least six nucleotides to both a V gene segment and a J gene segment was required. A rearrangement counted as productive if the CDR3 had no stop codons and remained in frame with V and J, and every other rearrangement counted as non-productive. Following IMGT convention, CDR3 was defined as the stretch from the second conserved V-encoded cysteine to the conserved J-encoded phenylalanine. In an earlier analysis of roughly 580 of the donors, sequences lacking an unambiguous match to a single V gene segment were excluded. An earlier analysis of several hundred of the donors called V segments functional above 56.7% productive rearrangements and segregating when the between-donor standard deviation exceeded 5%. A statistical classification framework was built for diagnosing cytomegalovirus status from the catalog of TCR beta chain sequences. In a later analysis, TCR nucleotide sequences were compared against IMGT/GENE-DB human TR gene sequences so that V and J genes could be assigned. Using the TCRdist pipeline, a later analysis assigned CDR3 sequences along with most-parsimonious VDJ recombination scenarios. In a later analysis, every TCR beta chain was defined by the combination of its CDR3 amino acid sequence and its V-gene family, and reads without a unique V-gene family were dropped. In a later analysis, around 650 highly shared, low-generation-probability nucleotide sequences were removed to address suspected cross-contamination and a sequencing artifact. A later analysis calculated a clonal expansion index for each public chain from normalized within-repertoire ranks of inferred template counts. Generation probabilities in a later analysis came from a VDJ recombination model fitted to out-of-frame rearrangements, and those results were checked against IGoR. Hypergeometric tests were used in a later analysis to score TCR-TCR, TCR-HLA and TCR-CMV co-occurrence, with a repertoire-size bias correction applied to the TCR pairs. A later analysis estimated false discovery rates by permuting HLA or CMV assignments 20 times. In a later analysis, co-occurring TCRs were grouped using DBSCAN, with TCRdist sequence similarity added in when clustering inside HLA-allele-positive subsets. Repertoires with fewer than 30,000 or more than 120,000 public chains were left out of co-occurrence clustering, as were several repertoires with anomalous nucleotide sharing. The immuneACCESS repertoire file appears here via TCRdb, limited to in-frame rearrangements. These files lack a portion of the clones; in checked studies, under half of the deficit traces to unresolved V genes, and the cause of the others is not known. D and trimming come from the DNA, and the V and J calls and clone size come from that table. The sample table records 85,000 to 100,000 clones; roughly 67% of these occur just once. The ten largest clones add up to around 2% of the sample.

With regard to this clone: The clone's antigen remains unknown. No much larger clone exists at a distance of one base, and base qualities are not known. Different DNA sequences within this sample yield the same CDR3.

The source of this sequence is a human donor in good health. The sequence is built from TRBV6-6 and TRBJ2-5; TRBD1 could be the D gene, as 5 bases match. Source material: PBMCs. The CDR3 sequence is CASSRDLQETQYF. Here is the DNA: TGTGCCAGCAGCAGGGATCTGCAAGAGACCCAGTACTTC.